A single sample is the source of the 19 T cell receptor beta chains below, sequenced in a study of T cell responses to AZD1222 COVID-19 vaccine. Data came from immunoSEQ multiplex PCR; TCRdb stores just in-frame clones and leaves some out. The sample shows roughly 130,000 clones, 70% to 90% of them seen only once. Sequenced material: peripheral blood, taken on day 0 of AZD1222 vaccination. The origin of the receptors is an adult in good health.

This clone came up once. The DNA for the CDR3 is TGTGCCTGGACGCAATCCCAAGAGACCCAGTACTTC. Amino acid sequence: CAWTQSQETQYF. The chain joins TRBV30 to TRBJ2-5; D is ambiguous. This CDR3 has 12 residues. CDR1 and CDR2 (germline): GTSNPN, SVGIG (reference sequence). The V and J ends lost 4 bases and 1 base respectively, with 7 bases between them.

The chain combines TRBV7-9 with TRBJ1-2; TRBD1 matches at 10 bases. Trimming cost V 1 base and J 8 bases; bases outside gene matches: 4. Germline V gene sequence: CDR1 SEHNR, CDR2 FQNEAQ (reference sequence). The CDR3 has 14 amino acids. The CDR3 reads CASSLVDRGLGYTF. The CDR3, as DNA: TGTGCCAGCAGCTTAGTCGACAGGGGGCTCGGCTACACCTTC.

The V call is TRBV11-3, the J call TRBJ1-4, with D maybe TRBD1 (5 bases). The CDR3 length is 14 residues. CDR1 and CDR2 (germline): SGHNT, YENEEA. Trimming removed 5 bases from V and 5 bases from J, with 12 bases in between. The CDR3 nucleotides read TGTGCCAGCAGCCACAGGAACGCGAATGAAAAACTGTTTTTT. This sequence encodes CASSHRNANEKLFF.

The chain employs TRBV27 and TRBJ2-3; TRBD2 matches at 7 bases. Germline values: CDR1 MNHEY, CDR2 SMNVEV (reference sequence). This CDR3 has 11 residues. V dropped 9 bases and J dropped 8; count of bases not matched to a gene: 5. CDR3 in amino acids: CASYSSGTQYF. The DNA of the CDR3 is TGTGCCAGTTATTCTAGCGGTACGCAGTATTTT.

The chain couples TRBV7-3 to TRBJ2-2, with D tentatively TRBD2 (6 bases). Trimming cost V 4 bases and J 8 bases, with 14 bases left between them. Germline CDR1 SGHTA, CDR2 FQGTGA. This CDR3 spans 14 amino acids. The chain's CDR3 is CASSSTSSIGELFF. In DNA form, the CDR3 reads TGTGCCAGCAGCTCGACTAGTTCGATAGGGGAGCTGTTTTTT.

The rearrangement uses TRBV5-1 and TRBJ1-3; D gene uncertain. With 7 bases removed from V and 0 bases from J, the gap between germline ends came to 11 bases. CDR3 length: 14 residues. The germline gives CDR1 SGHRS, CDR2 YFSETQ. In DNA, the CDR3 is TGCGCCAGCTCCGAAAGGAGCTCTGGAAACACCATATATTTT. Translation: CASSERSSGNTIYF.

The chain employs TRBV7-9 and TRBJ1-5, with D possibly TRBD1 on 5 matching bases. CDR1 is SEHNR, CDR2 FQNEAQ, per germline (reference sequence). This CDR3 contains 16 residues. V shed 3 bases and J shed 4 bases, with 16 bases lying between them. The CDR3 region is CASSFGAQGVNQPQHF. The CDR3 DNA follows: TGTGCCAGCAGCTTCGGAGCACAAGGGGTAAATCAGCCCCAGCATTTT. Drawing the rest from reference TRBV7-9 and TRBJ1-5, the complete variable domain is DTGVSQNPRHKITKRGQNVTFRCDPISEHNRLYWYRQTLGQGPEFLTYFQNEAQLEKSRLLSDRFSAERPKGSFSTLEIQRTEQGDSAMYLCASSFGAQGVNQPQHFGDGTRLSIL.

V usage is TRBV18 and J usage is TRBJ1-5, with D unresolved. The CDR3 runs to 15 residues. Trimming removed 4 bases from V and 0 bases from J, with 10 bases in between. Germline-derived CDR1 and CDR2 are KGHSH and LQKENI. CDR3 loop: CASSLISDSNQPQHF. Here the CDR3 DNA reads TGTGCCAGCTCACTCATATCGGATAGCAATCAGCCCCAGCATTTT.

J is TRBJ1-5 and V is TRBV19; TRBD1 agrees at 7 bases. The CDR3 loop spans 14 amino acids. The V gene end was trimmed by 8 bases and the J gene end by 2 bases; junction bases not matched to a gene: 6. Germline CDR1 reads LNHDA; CDR2 reads SQIVND (reference sequence). CDR3 nucleotide sequence: TGTGCCAGTGCAGACAGGGTAGGCAATCAGCCCCAGCATTTT. Its translation: CASADRVGNQPQHF.

The DNA of the CDR3 is TGTGCCAGCAACCCAAACCGTTACACCGGGGAGCTGTTTTTT. Translated: CASNPNRYTGELFF. The V call is TRBV6-5, the J call TRBJ2-2; no clear D. The V end lost 7 bases, the J end lost 3 bases, and 12 bases lay between the germline ends. Germline V gene data show CDR1 as MNHEY and CDR2 as SVGAGI. This CDR3 spans 14 amino acids.

The chain recombines TRBV5-4 with TRBJ2-2, with D unresolved. CDR3 length: 13 amino acids. V was shortened by 0 bases and J by 6 bases, with 6 bases between the two germline ends. Germline lookup yields CDR1 SGHNT and CDR2 YYREEE (reference sequence). CDR3 DNA: TGTGCCAGCAGCTTGGATGAGGCCGGGGAGCTGTTTTTT. As protein: CASSLDEAGELFF.

The chain combines TRBV5-1 with TRBJ2-3; D is tentatively TRBD1 or TRBD2 (5 bases each). The CDR3 is 12 residues long. The germline V gene encodes CDR1 SGHRS and CDR2 YFSETQ. Trimming shortened V by 7 bases and J by 11 bases, and 17 bases separated the two germline ends. This chain's CDR3 is CASHSTVGVQYF. As DNA, the CDR3 is TGCGCCAGCCATTCCACCGTGGGGGTGCAGTATTTT.

J is TRBJ2-7 and V is TRBV19, with a possible D match to TRBD2 (5 bases). The V end lost 3 bases, the J end lost 7 bases, and 10 bases lay between the germline ends. Germline V gene data show CDR1 as LNHDA and CDR2 as SQIVND (reference sequence). The CDR3 runs to 12 residues. The CDR3 reads CASSILRGEQYF. The DNA of the CDR3 is TGTGCCAGTAGTATTCTTCGGGGTGAGCAGTACTTC.

The chain is built from TRBV6-2 or TRBV6-3 and TRBJ2-7; either TRBD1 or TRBD2 may supply D (5 bases each). Trimming removed 0 bases at V and 3 bases at J, with 21 bases between. Per germline, CDR1 MNHEY and CDR2 SVGEGT. This CDR3 spans 18 amino acids. CDR3 sequence: CASSYSTQGPLYDYEQYF. CDR3 bases: TGTGCCAGCAGTTACTCGACCCAGGGACCCTTATACGACTACGAGCAGTACTTC.

The chain is built from TRBV7-9 and TRBJ1-4; no definite D call. V dropped 6 bases and J dropped 7 bases, with 9 bases sitting between them. The CDR3 contains 12 residues. The V gene's germline CDR1 is SEHNR and CDR2 FQNEAQ (reference sequence). As DNA, the CDR3 is TGTGCCAGCAGGGATCAATTTGAAAAACTGTTTTTT. Its protein is CASRDQFEKLFF.

The chain is built from TRBV6-5 and TRBJ2-7; TRBD1 matches at 7 bases. The CDR3 sequence is 12 residues long. Germline CDR1 is MNHEY and CDR2 is SVGAGI. With V trimmed by 6 bases and J by 5 bases, 4 bases remained unmatched. The CDR3 region is CASSPDRDEQYF. The DNA of the CDR3 is TGTGCCAGCAGCCCCGACAGGGACGAGCAGTACTTC.

In this sample, this clone turned up once. The chain recombines TRBV30 with TRBJ2-3, with D possibly called TRBD1 or TRBD2 (5 bases each). V was clipped by 2 bases and J by 6 bases, with 15 bases between them. Germline V gene data show CDR1 as GTSNPN and CDR2 as SVGIG (reference sequence). This CDR3 region has 14 residues. In DNA form, the CDR3 reads TGTGCCTGGAGTCCCCGGGACGGTCGGGATACGCAGTATTTT. Translation: CAWSPRDGRDTQYF. The full variable domain, with the rest looked up from reference TRBV30 and TRBJ2-3, is SQTIHQWPATLVQPVGSPLSLECTVEGTSNPNLYWYRQAAGRGLQLLFYSVGIGQISSEVPQNLSASRPQDRQFILSSKKLLLSDSGFYLCAWSPRDGRDTQYFGPGTRLTVL.

The chain links TRBV11-2 to TRBJ2-1; 9 bases align to TRBD2. CDR3 length: 15 residues. V dropped 5 bases and J dropped 16; count of bases not matched to a gene: 18. Germline-derived CDR1 and CDR2 are SGHAT and FQNNGV. Here the CDR3 reads CASSPAGLAGQICFF. The CDR3 DNA reads TGTGCCAGCAGCCCCGCCGGGCTAGCGGGACAGATATGCTTCTTC.

The chain employs TRBV11-2 and TRBJ2-1; 11 nucleotides line up with TRBD2. V trimming: 6 bases; J trimming: 3 bases; junction bases outside the gene matches: 7. Germline lookup yields CDR1 SGHAT and CDR2 FQNNGV. The CDR3 length is 16 residues. CDR3 DNA sequence: TGTGCCAGCAGAACTCCGGGACTAGCGGTCTACAATGAGCAGTTCTTC. Amino acid sequence: CASRTPGLAVYNEQFF.